Sequencing of this T cell receptor (beta chain) was carried out in a study of post-analysis software for immune sequencing data. Study-wide context: Several disease courses (relapsing-remitting, secondary progressive and progressive-relapsing) of multiple sclerosis were included. General observations from the study: Compared with controls, patients showed significantly lower normalized Chao1 diversity. Under F measure analysis, samples from one preparation batch co-clustered strongly. A handful of TRBV segments were significantly more frequent in patients than in controls. TRBV5-6, TRBV5-1 and TRBV20-1 were among these segments.

The CDR3 has 14 amino acids. Trimming left V 8 bases short and J 5 bases short, with 19 bases between. Germline CDR1 reads MNHEY; CDR2 reads SVGEGT. To note about this clonotype: Its antigen is undetermined.

Unique molecular identifiers were built into the TCR beta cDNA libraries. Some 500,000 cDNA molecules were recovered from an input of roughly 0.95 to 10 million T cells. TCRdb used MiXCR to reprocess the PCR reads, holding one entry per CDR3 protein. The sample yields approximately 730,000 distinct CDR3 sequences, 25% to 30% seen once. The material sequenced was blood. This chain links TRBV6-2 or TRBV6-3 with TRBJ2-7; D is perhaps TRBD1 (5 bases). This clonotype was obtained from a girl aged 10 to 17 with multiple sclerosis. The CDR3 loop reads CASVFSGRADEQYF. The CDR3 nucleotides are TGTGCCAGCGTATTTAGTGGCAGGGCGGACGAGCAGTACTTC.